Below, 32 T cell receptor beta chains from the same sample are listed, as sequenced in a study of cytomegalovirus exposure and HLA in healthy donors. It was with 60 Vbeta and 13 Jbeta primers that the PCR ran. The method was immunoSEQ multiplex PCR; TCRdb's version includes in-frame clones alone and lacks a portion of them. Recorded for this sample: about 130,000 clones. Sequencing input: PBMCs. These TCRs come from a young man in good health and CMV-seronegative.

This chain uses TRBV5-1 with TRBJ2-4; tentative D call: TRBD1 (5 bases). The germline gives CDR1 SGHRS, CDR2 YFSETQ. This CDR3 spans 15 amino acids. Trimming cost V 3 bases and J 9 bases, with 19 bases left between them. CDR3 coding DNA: TGCGCCAGCAGCTACTCGCAGGGTCCCGGCCGCATTCAGTACTTC. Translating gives CASSYSQGPGRIQYF. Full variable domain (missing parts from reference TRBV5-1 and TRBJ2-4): KAGVTQTPRYLIKTRGQQVTLSCSPISGHRSVSWYQQTPGQGLQFLFEYFSETQRNKGNFPGRFSGRQFSNSRSEMNVSTLELGDSALYLCASSYSQGPGRIQYFGAGTRLSVL.

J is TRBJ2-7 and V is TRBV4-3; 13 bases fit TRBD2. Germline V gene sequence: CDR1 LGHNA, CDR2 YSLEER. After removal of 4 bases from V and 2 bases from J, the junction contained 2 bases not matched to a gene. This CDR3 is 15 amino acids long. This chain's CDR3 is CASSLGTSGTYEQYF. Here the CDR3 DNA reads TGCGCCAGCAGCCTAGGGACTAGCGGGACCTACGAGCAGTACTTC.

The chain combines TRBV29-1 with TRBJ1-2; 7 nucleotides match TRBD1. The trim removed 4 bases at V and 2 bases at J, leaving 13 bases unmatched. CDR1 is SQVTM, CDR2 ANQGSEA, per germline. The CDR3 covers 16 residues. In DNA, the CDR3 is TGCAGCGTTGTTAAGGGACAGCTTACAACAAACTATGGCTACACCTTC. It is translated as CSVVKGQLTTNYGYTF. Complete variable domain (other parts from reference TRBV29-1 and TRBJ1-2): SAVISQKPSRDICQRGTSLTIQCQVDSQVTMMFWYRQQPGQSLTLIATANQGSEATYESGFVIDKFPISRPNLTFSTLTVSNMSPEDSSIYLCSVVKGQLTTNYGYTFGSGTRLTVV.

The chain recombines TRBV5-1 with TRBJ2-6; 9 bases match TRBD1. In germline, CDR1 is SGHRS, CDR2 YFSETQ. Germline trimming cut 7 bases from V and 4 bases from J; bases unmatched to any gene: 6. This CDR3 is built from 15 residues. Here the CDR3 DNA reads TGCGCCAGCGGCGGGACAGGGCCCGGGGCCAACGTCCTGACTTTC. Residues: CASGGTGPGANVLTF.

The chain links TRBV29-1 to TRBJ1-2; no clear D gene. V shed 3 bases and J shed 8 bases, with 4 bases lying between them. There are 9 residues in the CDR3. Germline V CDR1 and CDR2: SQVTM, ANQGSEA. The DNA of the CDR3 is TGCAGCGTTGAGGCAGGCTACACCTTC. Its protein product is CSVEAGYTF.

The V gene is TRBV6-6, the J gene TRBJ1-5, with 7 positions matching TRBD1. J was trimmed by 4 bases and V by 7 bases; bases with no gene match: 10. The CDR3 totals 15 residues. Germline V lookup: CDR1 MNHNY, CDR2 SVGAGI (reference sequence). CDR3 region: CASNPGQAKNQPQHF. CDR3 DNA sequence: TGTGCCAGCAACCCCGGACAGGCAAAAAATCAGCCCCAGCATTTT.

For the CDR3, the DNA is TGCGCCAGCAGCCTCGTTGTCGACACTGAAGCTTTCTTT. This translates into CASSLVVDTEAFF. The chain joins TRBV4-1 to TRBJ1-1, with unresolved D. V shed 4 bases and J shed 3 bases, with 9 bases lying between them. Germline V gene lookup returns CDR1 MGHRA and CDR2 YSYEKL. CDR3 length: 13 amino acids.

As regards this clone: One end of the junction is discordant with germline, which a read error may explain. CDR3 bases: TGTGCCAGCAGTGACTCTATTAGGACAGCCTTC. Its protein product is CASSDSIRTAF. The V call is TRBV6-4, the J call TRBJ1-2; D is possibly TRBD1 (6 bases). The CDR3 has 11 amino acids. Germline CDR1 and CDR2: MRHNA and SNTAGT.

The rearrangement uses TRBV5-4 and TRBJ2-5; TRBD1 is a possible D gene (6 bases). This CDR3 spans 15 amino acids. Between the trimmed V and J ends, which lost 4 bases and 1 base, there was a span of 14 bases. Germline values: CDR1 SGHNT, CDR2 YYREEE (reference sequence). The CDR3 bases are TGTGCCAGCAGCCGTGCACTAGGGGGCCAAGAGACCCAGTACTTC. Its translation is CASSRALGGQETQYF.

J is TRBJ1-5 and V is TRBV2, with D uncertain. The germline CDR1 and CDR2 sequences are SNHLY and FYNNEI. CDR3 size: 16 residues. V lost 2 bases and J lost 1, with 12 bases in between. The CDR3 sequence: CASSELKTDSNQPQHF. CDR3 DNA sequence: TGTGCCAGCAGTGAATTAAAGACTGACAGCAATCAGCCCCAGCATTTT.

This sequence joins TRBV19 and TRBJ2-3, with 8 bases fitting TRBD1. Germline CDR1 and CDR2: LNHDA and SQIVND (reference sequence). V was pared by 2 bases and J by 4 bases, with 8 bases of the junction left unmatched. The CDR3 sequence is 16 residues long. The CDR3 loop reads CASSIKGRGLPDTQYF. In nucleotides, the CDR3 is TGTGCCAGTAGTATAAAAGGCAGGGGGCTTCCAGATACGCAGTATTTT.

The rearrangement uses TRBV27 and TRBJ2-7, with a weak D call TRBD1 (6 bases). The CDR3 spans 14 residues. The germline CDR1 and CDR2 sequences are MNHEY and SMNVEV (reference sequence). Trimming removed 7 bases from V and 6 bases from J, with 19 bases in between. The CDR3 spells CASTLLRGGGEQYF. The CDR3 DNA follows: TGTGCCAGCACCTTACTCAGGGGCGGAGGCGAGCAGTACTTC.

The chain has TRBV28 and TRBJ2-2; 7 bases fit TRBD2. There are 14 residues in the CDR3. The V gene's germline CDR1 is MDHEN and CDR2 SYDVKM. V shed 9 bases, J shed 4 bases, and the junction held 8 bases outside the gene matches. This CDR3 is CASLDGGSTGELFF. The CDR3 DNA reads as TGTGCCAGTTTGGATGGCGGGAGCACCGGGGAGCTGTTTTTT.

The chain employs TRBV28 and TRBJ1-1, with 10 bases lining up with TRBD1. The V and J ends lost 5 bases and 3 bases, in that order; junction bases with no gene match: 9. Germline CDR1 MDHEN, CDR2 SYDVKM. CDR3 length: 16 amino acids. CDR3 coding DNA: TGTGCCAGCAGTCTAACTTCCGGGACAGGGGACACTGAAGCTTTCTTT. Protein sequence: CASSLTSGTGDTEAFF.

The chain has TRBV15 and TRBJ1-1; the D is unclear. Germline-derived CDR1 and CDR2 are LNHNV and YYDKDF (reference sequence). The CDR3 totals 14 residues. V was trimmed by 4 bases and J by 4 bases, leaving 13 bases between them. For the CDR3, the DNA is TGTGCCACCAGCACATTAGCTGAGTCCACTGAAGCTTTCTTT. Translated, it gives CATSTLAESTEAFF.

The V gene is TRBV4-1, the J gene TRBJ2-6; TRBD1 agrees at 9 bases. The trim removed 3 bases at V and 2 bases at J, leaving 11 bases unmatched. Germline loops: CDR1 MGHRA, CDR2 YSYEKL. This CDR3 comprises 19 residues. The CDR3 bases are TGCGCCAGCAGCCACTCTAGGGGACAGGGAAACCCTGGGGCCAACGTCCTGACTTTC. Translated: CASSHSRGQGNPGANVLTF.

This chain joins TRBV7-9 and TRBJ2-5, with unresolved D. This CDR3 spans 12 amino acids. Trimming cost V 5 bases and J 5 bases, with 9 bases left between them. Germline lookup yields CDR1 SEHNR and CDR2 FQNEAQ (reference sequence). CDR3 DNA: TGTGCCAGCAGCAATAATCGGGAGACCCAGTACTTC. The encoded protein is CASSNNRETQYF.

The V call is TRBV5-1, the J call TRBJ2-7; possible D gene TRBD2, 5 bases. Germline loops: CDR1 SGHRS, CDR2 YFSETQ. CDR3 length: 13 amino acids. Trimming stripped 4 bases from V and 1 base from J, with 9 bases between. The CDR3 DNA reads TGCGCCAGCAGCCCGAGGGCGTCCTACGAGCAGTACTTC. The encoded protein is CASSPRASYEQYF. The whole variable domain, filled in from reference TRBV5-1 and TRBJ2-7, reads KAGVTQTPRYLIKTRGQQVTLSCSPISGHRSVSWYQQTPGQGLQFLFEYFSETQRNKGNFPGRFSGRQFSNSRSEMNVSTLELGDSALYLCASSPRASYEQYFGPGTRLTVT.

The CDR3 spells CASSDTVMNTEAFF. As DNA, the CDR3 is TGCGCCAGCAGTGACACAGTGATGAACACTGAAGCTTTCTTT. The rearrangement joins TRBV5-1 to TRBJ1-1; no firm D call. From germline, CDR1 is SGHRS and CDR2 YFSETQ. V was shortened by 5 bases and J by 0 bases, with 11 bases between the two germline ends. The CDR3 length is 14 residues.

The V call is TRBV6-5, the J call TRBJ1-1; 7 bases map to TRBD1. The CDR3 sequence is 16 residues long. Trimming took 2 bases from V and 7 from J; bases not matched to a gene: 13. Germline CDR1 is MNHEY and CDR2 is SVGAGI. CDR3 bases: TGTGCCAGCAGTTACCGGACCCCAGGGCAGGGGGATGAAGCTTTCTTT. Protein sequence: CASSYRTPGQGDEAFF.

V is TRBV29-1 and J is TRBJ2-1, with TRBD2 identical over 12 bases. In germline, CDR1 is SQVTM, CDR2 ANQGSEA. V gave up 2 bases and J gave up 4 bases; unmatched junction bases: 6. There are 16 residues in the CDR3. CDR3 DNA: TGCAGCGTTGAAAGGGGGACTAGCGGGCTGTACAATGAGCAGTTCTTC. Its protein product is CSVERGTSGLYNEQFF.

The CDR3 loop is CASAYRGQPQHF. The CDR3 nucleotides are TGTGCCAGCGCGTACAGGGGACAGCCCCAGCATTTT. This chain uses TRBV19 with TRBJ1-5; 7 bases align to TRBD1. Trimming took 9 bases from V and 7 from J; bases not matched to a gene: 6. Germline values: CDR1 LNHDA, CDR2 SQIVND (reference sequence). CDR3 length: 12 amino acids. Full variable domain (outside the CDR3, taken from reference TRBV19 and TRBJ1-5): DGGITQSPKYLFRKEGQNVTLSCEQNLNHDAMYWYRQDPGQGLRLIYYSQIVNDFQKGDIAEGYSVSREKKESFPLTVTSAQKNPTAFYLCASAYRGQPQHFGDGTRLSIL.

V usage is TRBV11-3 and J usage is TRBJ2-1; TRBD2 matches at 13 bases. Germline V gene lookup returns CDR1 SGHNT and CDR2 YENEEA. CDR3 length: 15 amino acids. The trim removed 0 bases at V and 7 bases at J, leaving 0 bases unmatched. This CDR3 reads CASSLELAGGNEQFF. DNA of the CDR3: TGTGCCAGCAGCTTAGAACTAGCGGGAGGGAATGAGCAGTTCTTC.

The CDR3 nucleotides are TGTGCCAGCAGCTCCGTCACAAGCTCCTACGAGCAGTACTTC. It translates to CASSSVTSSYEQYF. V is TRBV11-1 and J is TRBJ2-7; D gene uncertain. From germline, CDR1 is SGHAT and CDR2 FQDESV (reference sequence). There are 14 residues in the CDR3. Trimming removed 4 bases at V and 0 bases at J, with 10 bases between.

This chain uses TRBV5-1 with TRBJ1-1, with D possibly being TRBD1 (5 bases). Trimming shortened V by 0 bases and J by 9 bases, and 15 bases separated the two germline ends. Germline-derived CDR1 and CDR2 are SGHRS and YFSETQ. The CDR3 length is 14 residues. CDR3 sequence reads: CASSLDPVQDKAFF. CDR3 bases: TGCGCCAGCAGCTTGGACCCGGTACAGGATAAAGCTTTCTTT.

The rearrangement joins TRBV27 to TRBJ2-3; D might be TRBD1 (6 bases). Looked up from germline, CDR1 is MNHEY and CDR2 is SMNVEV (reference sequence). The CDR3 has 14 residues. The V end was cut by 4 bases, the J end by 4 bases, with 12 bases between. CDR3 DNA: TGTGCCAGCAGTTACCCAGGGGTTTCAGATACGCAGTATTTT. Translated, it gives CASSYPGVSDTQYF.

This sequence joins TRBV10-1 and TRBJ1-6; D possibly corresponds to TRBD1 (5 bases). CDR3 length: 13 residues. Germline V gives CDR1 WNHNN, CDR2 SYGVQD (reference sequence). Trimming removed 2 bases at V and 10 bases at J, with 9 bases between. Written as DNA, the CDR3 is TGCGCCAGCAGTGAGGGGGCATCCTCACCCCTCCACTTT. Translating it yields CASSEGASSPLHF.

This chain's CDR3 is CASSPPGIGETQYF. The CDR3 DNA is TGTGCCAGCTCACCCCCTGGCATTGGAGAGACCCAGTACTTC. The chain couples TRBV18 to TRBJ2-5; no reliable D call. CDR1 and CDR2 (germline): KGHSH, LQKENI. V was pared by 3 bases and J by 4 bases, with 12 bases between. CDR3 length: 14 amino acids.

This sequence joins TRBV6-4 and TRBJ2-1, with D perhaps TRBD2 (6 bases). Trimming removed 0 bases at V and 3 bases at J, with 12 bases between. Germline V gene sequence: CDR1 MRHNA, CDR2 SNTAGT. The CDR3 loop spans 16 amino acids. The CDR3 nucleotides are TGTGCCAGCAGTGACTCGACGGGAGAGAACTACAATGAGCAGTTCTTC. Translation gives CASSDSTGENYNEQFF.

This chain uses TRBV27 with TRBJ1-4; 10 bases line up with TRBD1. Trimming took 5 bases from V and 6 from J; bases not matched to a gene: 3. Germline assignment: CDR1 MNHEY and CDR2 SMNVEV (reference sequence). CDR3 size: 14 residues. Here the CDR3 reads CASSPGQGYEKLFF. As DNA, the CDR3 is TGTGCCAGCAGTCCGGGACAGGGGTATGAAAAACTGTTTTTT.

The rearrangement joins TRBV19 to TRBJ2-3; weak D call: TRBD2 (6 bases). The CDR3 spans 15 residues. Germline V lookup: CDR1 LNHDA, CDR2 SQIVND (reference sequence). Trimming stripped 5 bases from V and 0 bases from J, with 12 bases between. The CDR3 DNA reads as TGTGCCAGTAGTGCAGCGGGTATTAGCACAGATACGCAGTATTTT. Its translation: CASSAAGISTDTQYF.

The CDR3: CASSPGQGNTEAFF. DNA of the CDR3: TGTGCCAGTAGCCCGGGACAGGGGAACACTGAAGCTTTCTTT. The chain combines TRBV19 with TRBJ1-1; 9 nucleotides line up with TRBD1. The germline V gene encodes CDR1 LNHDA and CDR2 SQIVND (reference sequence). The CDR3 sequence is 14 residues long. Unmatched junction bases numbered 3, after V lost 6 bases and J lost 1 base.